Here is one T cell receptor beta chain with its context. These data come from a study of shared clonotypes between healthy human individuals. TCRdb's copy holds only in-frame clones and misses some; the assay was immunoSEQ multiplex PCR. The table has about 2,200,000 clones, roughly 91% seen once. Positive CCR7 selection of CD45RO-negative cells yielded the naive CD8 cells, and terminally differentiated effector memory CD45RA+ cells were excluded. Germline trimming cut 5 bases from V and 2 bases from J; bases unmatched to any gene: 6. The CDR3 totals 16 residues. In germline, CDR1 is SGHAT, CDR2 FQDESV (reference sequence).

This receptor was taken from a man younger than 35 in good health. Some clones in this sample may be carry-over from other donors' samples. The chain has TRBV11-1 and TRBJ1-5; 10 positions match TRBD1. The sample was naive CD8+ T cells from PBMCs. CDR3 region: CASSPGTGDGNQPQHF. CDR3 DNA: TGTGCCAGCAGCCCCGGGACAGGGGATGGCAATCAGCCCCAGCATTTT.